These 27 T cell receptor beta chains share one sample of origin, sequenced in a study of post-analysis software for immune sequencing data. Study-wide findings and caveats: Higher frequency in patients than in controls was seen for five TRBV segments, with TRBV5-6, TRBV5-1 and TRBV20-1 among them.

No antigen has been assigned to these receptors. Sequencing libraries made from TCR beta cDNA carried unique molecular identifiers. A single record per CDR3 protein comes from TCRdb applying MiXCR to the PCR reads. The table records fewer than 550,000 distinct CDR3 sequences, about a third of them present only once. Input material: blood. These receptors all come from a girl under 18 with multiple sclerosis.

The chain is built from TRBV20-1 and TRBJ2-5; 15 nucleotides match TRBD2. CDR1 DFQATT and CDR2 SNEGSKA come from the germline V gene (reference sequence). Trimming cost V 6 bases and J 1 base; bases outside gene matches: 9. The CDR3 extends over 17 amino acids. As DNA, the CDR3 is TGCAGTGCGTACGGGACTAGCGGGGGGCACCGCCAAGAGACCCAGTACTTC. Amino acid sequence: CSAYGTSGGHRQETQYF.

This clonotype was observed a handful of times. This sequence joins TRBV5-6 and TRBJ1-6; D is perhaps TRBD1 (6 bases). Per the germline V gene, CDR1 is SGHDT and CDR2 is YYEEEE. The ends were cut back, 0 bases at V and 7 bases at J, with 11 bases in the middle. The CDR3 is made up of 15 amino acids. CDR3 DNA sequence: TGTGCCAGCAGCTTGGGGGACAAGGACAATTCACCCCTCCACTTT. Translation: CASSLGDKDNSPLHF.

A few counts support this clonotype. V usage is TRBV7-8 and J usage is TRBJ2-7; the match to TRBD1 covers 7 bases. CDR1 and CDR2 from the germline V gene are SGHVS and FQNEAQ. V trimming: 3 bases; J trimming: 4 bases; junction bases outside the gene matches: 6. This CDR3 has 14 amino acids. CDR3: CASSFMGTDYEQYF. DNA of the CDR3: TGTGCCAGCAGCTTCATGGGGACAGATTACGAGCAGTACTTC.

V gene TRBV6-5 combines with J gene TRBJ2-2; possibly TRBD1 for D (6 bases). Germline V gives CDR1 MNHEY, CDR2 SVGAGI. Deletions cut 0 bases from V and 7 bases from J, with 12 bases between. The CDR3 is 15 residues long. This CDR3 is CASSYSNWGRGELFF. DNA for the CDR3: TGTGCCAGCAGTTACTCGAACTGGGGGCGCGGGGAGCTGTTTTTT.

Comments on this clonotype: A much larger clonotype is one base distant, so this may be a read error. The rearrangement uses TRBV2 and TRBJ2-5; 8 bases are shared with TRBD2. The CDR3 has 14 amino acids. Germline V gives CDR1 SNHLY, CDR2 FYNNEI. CDR3 DNA sequence: TGTGTCAGCAGAGAGACTAGCGAGGAAGAGACCCAGTACTTC. This gives the protein CVSRETSEEETQYF.

The rearrangement joins TRBV20-1 to TRBJ1-2; 7 bases map to TRBD1. Trimming at V came to 4 bases and at J to 4 bases, leaving 12 bases not matched to a gene. Germline assignment: CDR1 DFQATT and CDR2 SNEGSKA (reference sequence). The CDR3 is made up of 15 amino acids. The CDR3 coding sequence is TGCAGTGCTATCCGAGACAGGGAATTGGGCTATGGCTACACCTTC. Translated, it gives CSAIRDRELGYGYTF.

Here the CDR3 DNA reads TGCGCCAGCAGCCCCCTAGGCCAGGGGGCGTACGAGCAGTACTTC. Translation gives CASSPLGQGAYEQYF. The chain has TRBV4-1 and TRBJ2-7, with 8 bases matching TRBD1. Per the germline V gene, CDR1 is MGHRA and CDR2 is YSYEKL. CDR3 length equals 15 residues. The V gene end was trimmed by 4 bases and the J gene end by 4 bases; junction bases not matched to a gene: 9.

This clonotype showed up just a few times. J is TRBJ2-4 and V is TRBV6-5; TRBD1 agrees at 8 bases. The CDR3 totals 15 residues. The germline V gene has CDR1 MNHEY and CDR2 SVGAGI. Trimming at V came to 6 bases and at J to 1 base, leaving 5 bases not matched to a gene. Here the CDR3 DNA reads TGTGCCAGCAGACGGACAGGGAATGCCAAAAACATTCAGTACTTC. It specifies CASRRTGNAKNIQYF.

This clonotype has a handful of counts. The J gene is TRBJ2-1, the V gene TRBV7-9; no definite D call. Germline loops: CDR1 SEHNR, CDR2 FQNEAQ (reference sequence). The V and J ends lost 4 bases and 3 bases respectively, with 10 bases between them. This CDR3 comprises 14 residues. Here the CDR3 DNA reads TGTGCCAGCAGCTCCCGTAGCCTCTACAATGAGCAGTTCTTC. Its protein product is CASSSRSLYNEQFF.

The V and J genes are TRBV6-1 and TRBJ1-1, with 8 nucleotides matching TRBD1. Germline values: CDR1 MNHNS, CDR2 SASEGT. The ends lost 7 bases at V and 2 bases at J; junction bases unmatched: 6. CDR3 length: 14 residues. CDR3 amino acids: CASTIGQGNTEAFF. In DNA form, the CDR3 reads TGTGCCAGCACCATTGGACAGGGCAACACTGAAGCTTTCTTT.

This chain joins TRBV7-2 and TRBJ2-5; no clear D. Germline values: CDR1 SGHTA, CDR2 FQGNSA. Trimming took off 3 bases at V and 2 bases at J, with 4 bases between the two ends. The CDR3 sequence is 12 residues long. The CDR3 DNA sequence: TGTGCCAGCAGCTTCCAACAAGAGACCCAGTACTTC. Its translation is CASSFQQETQYF.

The V call is TRBV11-1, the J call TRBJ1-1, with D possibly matching TRBD1 (5 bases). The germline gives CDR1 SGHAT, CDR2 FQDESV (reference sequence). CDR3 length equals 15 residues. The germline V and J ends were trimmed by 1 base and 1 base, with 10 bases remaining between them. The CDR3 loop is CASSLVTGANTEAFF. DNA for the CDR3: TGTGCCAGCAGCTTAGTAACTGGGGCGAACACTGAAGCTTTCTTT. The complete variable domain, with remaining parts taken from reference TRBV11-1 and TRBJ1-1, reads EAEVAQSPRYKITEKSQAVAFWCDPISGHATLYWYRQILGQGPELLVQFQDESVVDDSQLPKDRFSAERLKGVDSTLKIQPAELGDSAMYLCASSLVTGANTEAFFGQGTRLTVV.

This clonotype was seen more than once but under ten times. The chain is built from TRBV20-1 and TRBJ2-4; 11 positions agree with TRBD1. The J call may be wrong; the DNA end is better matched by TRBJ2-7. Germline CDR1 DFQATT, CDR2 SNEGSKA (reference sequence). The CDR3 is 13 residues long. CDR3 nucleotides: TGCAGTGCGATAGGACAGGGGGCCCACGAGCAGTACTTC. Translation: CSAIGQGAHEQYF.

This clonotype was counted a few times. CDR3 amino acids: CASSYDIRNSPLHF. The CDR3 nucleotides are TGTGCCAGCAGTTACGATATTAGGAATTCACCCCTCCACTTT. J is TRBJ1-6 and V is TRBV6-6; D remains unclear. CDR3 size: 14 residues. CDR1 and CDR2 from the germline V gene are MNHNY and SVGAGI (reference sequence). V lost 2 bases and J 7 bases, leaving 9 bases between the germline ends.

The chain joins TRBV2 to TRBJ1-2, with D unresolved. This CDR3 region has 16 residues. Germline V gene data show CDR1 as SNHLY and CDR2 as FYNNEI. Trimming took 0 bases from V and 8 from J, leaving 19 bases between them. CDR3 amino acids: CASSEALMGGMQGYTF. The CDR3 bases are TGTGCCAGCAGTGAAGCACTTATGGGAGGGATGCAGGGCTACACCTTC.

This clonotype has only a few counts. This chain joins TRBV6-1 and TRBJ2-1; D unresolved. The germline V gene has CDR1 MNHNS and CDR2 SASEGT. The CDR3 has 13 amino acids. V was cut by 8 bases and J by 3 bases, with 11 bases left in between. The CDR3 bases are TGTGCCAGCGCCGCTCCGCGCTACAATGAGCAGTTCTTC. Protein product: CASAAPRYNEQFF.

This rearrangement joins TRBV12-3 or TRBV12-4 to TRBJ2-1; perhaps TRBD2 as D (6 bases). Matching the DNA end better, TRBJ2-7 makes the J call doubtful. CDR3 length: 16 residues. The CDR3 nucleotides are TGTGCCAGCAGTTTAGCTATAGGAGGGGTGGGCTACGAGCAGTACTTC. Encoded protein: CASSLAIGGVGYEQYF.

This clonotype was observed at least ten times. The chain employs TRBV20-1 and TRBJ2-7; 7 nucleotides match TRBD1. The CDR3 spans 14 residues. The germline CDR1 and CDR2 sequences are DFQATT and SNEGSKA (reference sequence). Germline trimming cut 5 bases from V and 5 bases from J; bases unmatched to any gene: 12. CDR3 loop: CSALARDSKDEQYF. Written as DNA, the CDR3 is TGCAGTGCTCTAGCCCGGGACAGTAAGGACGAGCAGTACTTC.

This clonotype came up a few times. The CDR3 sequence is CASRGFDTEAFF. The CDR3 DNA follows: TGCGCCAGCAGGGGGTTCGACACTGAAGCTTTCTTT. This chain joins TRBV5-1 and TRBJ1-1, with D unresolved. The CDR3 spans 12 residues. Deletions cut 5 bases from V and 3 bases from J, with 8 bases between. Looked up from germline, CDR1 is SGHRS and CDR2 is YFSETQ.

This clonotype appeared a few times. The rearrangement uses TRBV21-1 and TRBJ2-3; the table's D call of TRBD2 was not tested on the DNA. TRBV21-1 is given as a pseudogene. This CDR3 contains 19 residues. The CDR3 here is CASTKGVGPREWTTDTQYF. As DNA, the CDR3 is TGTGCCAGCACCAAAGGGGTAGGGCCGAGGGAATGGACCACAGATACGCAGTATTTT.

The chain has TRBV6-5 and TRBJ1-3; D is ambiguous. The germline V gene has CDR1 MNHEY and CDR2 SVGAGI. Trimming shortened V by 3 bases and J by 2 bases, and 11 bases separated the two germline ends. The CDR3 contains 15 residues. CDR3 in DNA: TGTGCCAGCAGTTATATGGGTCGGCCTGGAAACACCATATATTTT. Its translation: CASSYMGRPGNTIYF.

The chain uses TRBV10-2 and TRBJ2-1; 12 bases fit TRBD2. Germline loops: CDR1 WSHSY, CDR2 SAAADI. The CDR3 length is 17 residues. The V gene end was trimmed by 2 bases and the J gene end by 9 bases; junction bases not matched to a gene: 11. The CDR3 region has the DNA TGCGCCAGCAGTGAGACCATGACTAGCGGGGGCCGGGGTGAGCAGTTCTTC. It yields the protein CASSETMTSGGRGEQFF.

Points on this clonotype: At one boundary the junction diverges from the germline segment, which might be a read error. J is TRBJ2-2 and V is TRBV5-1, with D perhaps TRBD2 (5 bases). From germline, CDR1 is SGHRS and CDR2 YFSETQ. This CDR3 has 16 residues. The CDR3 nucleotides are TGCGCCAGCAGCTTCAGACAAAGGCTAGGCACCGGGAAGCTGTTTTTT. Translated: CASSFRQRLGTGKLFF.

The chain joins TRBV11-3 to TRBJ2-1; perhaps TRBD2 as D (5 bases). CDR3 length equals 13 residues. Germline values: CDR1 SGHNT, CDR2 YENEEA. Trimming took off 0 bases at V and 6 bases at J, with 6 bases between the two ends. In nucleotides, the CDR3 is TGTGCCAGCAGCTTAGAGAGGGCCAATGAGCAGTTCTTC. Protein product: CASSLERANEQFF.

This clonotype turned up a few times. V gene TRBV6-2 or TRBV6-3 combines with J gene TRBJ1-6; D remains unclear. Deletions cut 0 bases from V and 7 bases from J, with 7 bases between. In germline, CDR1 is MNHEY, CDR2 SVGEGT. The CDR3 covers 14 residues. Here the CDR3 DNA reads TGTGCCAGCAGTTACTCGAAACGGAATTCACCCCTCCACTTT. Translating it yields CASSYSKRNSPLHF.

V gene TRBV20-1 combines with J gene TRBJ1-2, with 10 bases fitting TRBD1. J was trimmed by 6 bases and V by 0 bases; bases with no gene match: 4. Germline CDR1 DFQATT, CDR2 SNEGSKA (reference sequence). This CDR3 is built from 14 residues. For the CDR3, the DNA is TGCAGTGCTAGAGATTCCGGACAGGGGGATGGCTACACCTTC. It codes for CSARDSGQGDGYTF.

This clonotype was detected ten times or more. V gene TRBV7-2 combines with J gene TRBJ1-2, with 11 nucleotides matching TRBD1. V trimming: 5 bases; J trimming: 4 bases; junction bases outside the gene matches: 3. This CDR3 has 14 amino acids. The germline V gene has CDR1 SGHTA and CDR2 FQGNSA. The CDR3 DNA reads TGTGCCAGCAGCCGGACAGGGGGCTTCTATGGCTACACCTTC. Its protein is CASSRTGGFYGYTF.